This T cell receptor (beta chain) was captured in a study of blood T cell repertoires in COVID-19. Study information: T cells, B-cell-depleted T cells, or PBMCs supplied cDNA or gDNA.

Libraries were prepared by immunoSEQ multiplex PCR; TCRdb keeps only in-frame clonotypes and omits some of them. The sample yields approximately 450,000 clones, around nine tenths seen once. The CDR3 loop spans 15 amino acids. The V end lost 0 bases, the J end lost 0 bases, and 6 bases lay between the germline ends. Germline V gene lookup returns CDR1 MGHRA and CDR2 YSYEKL. This chain links TRBV4-1 with TRBJ2-1; D remains ambiguous. The TCR originated in a woman between 25 and 40 years old with acute or convalescent COVID-19. Sequenced sample: peripheral blood. The CDR3 DNA is TGCGCCAGCAGCCAAGATCCGAGCTCCTACAATGAGCAGTTCTTC. Translated: CASSQDPSSYNEQFF.